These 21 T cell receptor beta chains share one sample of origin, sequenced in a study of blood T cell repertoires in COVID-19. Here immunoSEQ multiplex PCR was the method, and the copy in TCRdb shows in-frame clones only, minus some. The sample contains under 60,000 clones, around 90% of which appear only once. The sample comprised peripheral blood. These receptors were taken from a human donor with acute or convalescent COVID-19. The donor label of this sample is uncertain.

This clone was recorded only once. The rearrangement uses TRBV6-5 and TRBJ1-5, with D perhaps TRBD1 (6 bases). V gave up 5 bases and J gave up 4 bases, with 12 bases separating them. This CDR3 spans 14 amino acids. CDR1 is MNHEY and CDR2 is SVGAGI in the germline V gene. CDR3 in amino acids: CASSPRGSNQPQHF. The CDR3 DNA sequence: TGTGCCAGCAGTCCGAGGGGGTCAAATCAGCCCCAGCATTTT.

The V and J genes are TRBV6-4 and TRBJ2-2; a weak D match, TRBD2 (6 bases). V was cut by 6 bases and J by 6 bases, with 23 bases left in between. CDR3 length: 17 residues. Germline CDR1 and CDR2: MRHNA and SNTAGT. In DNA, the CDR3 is TGTGCCAGCAGGCTCAATGCGGGACCTCACTTGCCCGGGGAGCTGTTTTTT. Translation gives CASRLNAGPHLPGELFF.

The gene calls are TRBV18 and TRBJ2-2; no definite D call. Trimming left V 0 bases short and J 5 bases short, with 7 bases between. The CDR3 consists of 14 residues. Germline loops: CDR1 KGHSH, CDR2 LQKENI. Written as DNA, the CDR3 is TGTGCCAGCTCACCACCGTCCCGTACCGGGGAGCTGTTTTTT. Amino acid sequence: CASSPPSRTGELFF. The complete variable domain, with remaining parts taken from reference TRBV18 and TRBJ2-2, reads NAGVMQNPRHLVRRRGQEARLRCSPMKGHSHVYWYRQLPEEGLKFMVYLQKENIIDESGMPKERFSAEFPKEGPSILRIQQVVRGDSAAYFCASSPPSRTGELFFGEGSRLTVL.

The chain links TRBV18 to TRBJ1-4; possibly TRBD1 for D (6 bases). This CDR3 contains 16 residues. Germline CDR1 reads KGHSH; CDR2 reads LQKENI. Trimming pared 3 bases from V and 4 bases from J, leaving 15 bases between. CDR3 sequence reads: CASSPQQGQVNEKLFF. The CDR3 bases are TGTGCCAGCTCACCCCAGCAGGGGCAAGTTAATGAAAAACTGTTTTTT. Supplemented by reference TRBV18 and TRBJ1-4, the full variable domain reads NAGVMQNPRHLVRRRGQEARLRCSPMKGHSHVYWYRQLPEEGLKFMVYLQKENIIDESGMPKERFSAEFPKEGPSILRIQQVVRGDSAAYFCASSPQQGQVNEKLFFGSGTQLSVL.

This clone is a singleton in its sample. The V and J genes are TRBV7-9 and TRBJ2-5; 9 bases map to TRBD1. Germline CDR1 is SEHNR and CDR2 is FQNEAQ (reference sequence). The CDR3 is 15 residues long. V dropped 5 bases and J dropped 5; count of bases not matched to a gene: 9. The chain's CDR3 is CASSRRDRVGETQYF. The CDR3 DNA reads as TGTGCCAGCAGCAGAAGGGACAGGGTAGGGGAGACCCAGTACTTC.

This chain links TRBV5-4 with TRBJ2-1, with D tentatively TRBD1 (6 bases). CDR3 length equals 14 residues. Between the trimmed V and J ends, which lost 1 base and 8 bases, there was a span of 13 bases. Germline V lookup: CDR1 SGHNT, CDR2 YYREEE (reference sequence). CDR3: CASSLSPGVDEQFF. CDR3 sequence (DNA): TGTGCCAGCAGCTTGTCCCCAGGGGTGGATGAGCAGTTCTTC.

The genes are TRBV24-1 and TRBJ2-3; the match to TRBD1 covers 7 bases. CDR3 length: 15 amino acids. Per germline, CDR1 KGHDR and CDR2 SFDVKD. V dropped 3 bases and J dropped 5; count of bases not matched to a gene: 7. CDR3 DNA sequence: TGTGCCACCAGTGATGGGACAGCTGTTAGAGATACGCAGTATTTT. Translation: CATSDGTAVRDTQYF.

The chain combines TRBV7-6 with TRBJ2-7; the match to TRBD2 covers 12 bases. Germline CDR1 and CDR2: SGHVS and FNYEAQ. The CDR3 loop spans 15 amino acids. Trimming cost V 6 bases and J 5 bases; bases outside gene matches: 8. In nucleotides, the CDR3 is TGTGCCAGCAGTCTAGCGGGAGGGTCGTTAGACGAGCAGTACTTC. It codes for CASSLAGGSLDEQYF. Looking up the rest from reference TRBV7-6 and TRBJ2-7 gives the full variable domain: GAGVSQSPRYKVTKRGQDVALRCDPISGHVSLYWYRQALGQGPEFLTYFNYEAQQDKSGLPNDRFSAERPEGSISTLTIQRTEQRDSAMYRCASSLAGGSLDEQYFGPGTRLTVT.

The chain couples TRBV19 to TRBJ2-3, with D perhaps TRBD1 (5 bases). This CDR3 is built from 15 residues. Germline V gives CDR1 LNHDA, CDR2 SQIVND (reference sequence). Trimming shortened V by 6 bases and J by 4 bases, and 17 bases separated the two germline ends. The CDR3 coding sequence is TGTGCCAGTAGCCCAGCCTTGGGCAGGGCAGATACGCAGTATTTT. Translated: CASSPALGRADTQYF.

The chain's CDR3 is CASSPDGSGRASLTQYF. The CDR3 DNA reads TGTGCCAGCAGCCCTGACGGGAGCGGGAGGGCCTCATTGACGCAGTATTTT. This chain uses TRBV7-2 with TRBJ2-3, with TRBD2 matching 10 bases. Germline V gene lookup returns CDR1 SGHTA and CDR2 FQGNSA. V was clipped by 5 bases and J by 9 bases; unmatched bases: 17. This CDR3 spans 17 amino acids.

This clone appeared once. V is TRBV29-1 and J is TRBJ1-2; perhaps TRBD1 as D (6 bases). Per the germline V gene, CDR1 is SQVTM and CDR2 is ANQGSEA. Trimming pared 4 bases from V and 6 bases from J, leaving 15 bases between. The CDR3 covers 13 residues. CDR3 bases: TGCAGCGTTGCGAGACAGCCAGGGGATGGCTACACCTTC. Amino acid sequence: CSVARQPGDGYTF.

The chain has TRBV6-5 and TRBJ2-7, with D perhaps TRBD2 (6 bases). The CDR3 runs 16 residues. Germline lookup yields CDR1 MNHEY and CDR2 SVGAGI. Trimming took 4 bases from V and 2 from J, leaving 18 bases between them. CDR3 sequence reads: CASSSPGVGGTYEQYF. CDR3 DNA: TGTGCCAGCAGTTCCCCGGGGGTGGGGGGAACCTACGAGCAGTACTTC.

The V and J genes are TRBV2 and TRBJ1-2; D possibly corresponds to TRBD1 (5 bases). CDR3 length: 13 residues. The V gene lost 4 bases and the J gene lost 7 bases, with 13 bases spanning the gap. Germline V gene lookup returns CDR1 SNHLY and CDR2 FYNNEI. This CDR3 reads CASSAVRAPGYTF. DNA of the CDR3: TGTGCCAGCAGTGCGGTCAGGGCTCCTGGCTACACCTTC.

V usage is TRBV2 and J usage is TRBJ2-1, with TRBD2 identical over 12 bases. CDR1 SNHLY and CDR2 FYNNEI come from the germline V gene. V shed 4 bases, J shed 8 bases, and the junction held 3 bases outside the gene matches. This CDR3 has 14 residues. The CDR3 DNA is TGTGCCAGCAGTGCACTAGCGGGGGGCTATGAGCAGTTCTTC. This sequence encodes CASSALAGGYEQFF.

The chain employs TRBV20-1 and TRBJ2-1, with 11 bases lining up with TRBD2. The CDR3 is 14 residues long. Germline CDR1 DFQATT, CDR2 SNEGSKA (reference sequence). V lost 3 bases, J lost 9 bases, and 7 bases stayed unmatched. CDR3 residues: CSASRLAGGFEQFF. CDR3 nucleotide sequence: TGCAGTGCTAGTCGGCTAGCGGGGGGTTTTGAGCAGTTCTTC.

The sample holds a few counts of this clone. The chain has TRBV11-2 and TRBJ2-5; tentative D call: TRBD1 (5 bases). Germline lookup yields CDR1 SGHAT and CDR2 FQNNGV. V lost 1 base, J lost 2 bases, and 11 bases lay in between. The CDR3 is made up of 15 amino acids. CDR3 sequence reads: CASSLGAGKQETQYF. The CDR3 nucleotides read TGTGCCAGCAGCTTAGGGGCAGGGAAACAAGAGACCCAGTACTTC.

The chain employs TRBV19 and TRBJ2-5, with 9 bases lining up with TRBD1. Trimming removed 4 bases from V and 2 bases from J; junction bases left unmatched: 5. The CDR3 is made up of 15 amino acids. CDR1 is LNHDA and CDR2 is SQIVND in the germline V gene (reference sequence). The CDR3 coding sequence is TGTGCCAGTAGTAAACAGGGGGCTTGGCAAGAGACCCAGTACTTC. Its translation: CASSKQGAWQETQYF.

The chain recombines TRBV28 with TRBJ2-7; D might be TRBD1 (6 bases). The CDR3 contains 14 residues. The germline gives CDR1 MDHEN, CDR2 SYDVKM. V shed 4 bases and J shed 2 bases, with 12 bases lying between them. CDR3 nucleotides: TGTGCCAGCAGTTCGGCAGGGGAAACCTACGAGCAGTACGTC. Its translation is CASSSAGETYEQYV.

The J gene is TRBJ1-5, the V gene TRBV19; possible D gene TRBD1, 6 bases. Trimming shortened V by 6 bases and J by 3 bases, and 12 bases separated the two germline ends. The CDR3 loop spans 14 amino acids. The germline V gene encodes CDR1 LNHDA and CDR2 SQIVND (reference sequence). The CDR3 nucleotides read TGTGCCAGTAGGCCCCAGGGGATCAATCAGCCCCAGCATTTT. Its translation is CASRPQGINQPQHF.

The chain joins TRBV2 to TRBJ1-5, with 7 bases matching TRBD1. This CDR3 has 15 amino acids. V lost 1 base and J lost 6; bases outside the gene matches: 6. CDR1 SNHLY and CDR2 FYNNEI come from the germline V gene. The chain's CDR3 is CASSEGQGAGQPQHF. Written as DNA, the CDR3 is TGTGCCAGCAGTGAAGGACAGGGCGCCGGTCAGCCCCAGCATTTT.

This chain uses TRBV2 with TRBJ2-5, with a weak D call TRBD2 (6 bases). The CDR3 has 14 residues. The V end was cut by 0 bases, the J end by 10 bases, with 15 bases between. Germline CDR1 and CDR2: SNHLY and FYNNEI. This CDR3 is CASSEASTSGNQYF. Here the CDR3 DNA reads TGTGCCAGCAGTGAAGCCTCGACTAGTGGGAACCAGTACTTC.